The 21 T cell receptor beta chains given below trace back to one sample, sequenced in a study of cytomegalovirus exposure and HLA in healthy donors. The PCR ran on 60 Vbeta and 13 Jbeta primers. The protocol was immunoSEQ multiplex PCR, while the TCRdb copy is restricted to in-frame clones and leaves out a portion. The table lists more than 150,000 clones, roughly 80% of them singletons, with roughly 0.8% in the top ten. The material sequenced was PBMCs. These TCRs come from a woman aged 18 to 35 in good health and CMV-seronegative.

The chain employs TRBV5-1 and TRBJ1-5; weak D call: TRBD1 (5 bases). V lost 5 bases and J 6 bases, leaving 18 bases between the germline ends. From germline, CDR1 is SGHRS and CDR2 YFSETQ. CDR3 length: 15 residues. The CDR3 nucleotides are TGCGCCAGCAGTTCATGGGGCAGGGAGGGTCAGCCCCAGCATTTT. Amino acid sequence: CASSSWGREGQPQHF.

J is TRBJ1-1 and V is TRBV27; no firm D call. CDR3 length: 14 amino acids. Germline-derived CDR1 and CDR2 are MNHEY and SMNVEV (reference sequence). V lost 0 bases to trimming and J lost 0 bases, with 5 bases between them. The DNA of the CDR3 is TGTGCCAGCAGTTTATCCAGGATGAACACTGAAGCTTTCTTT. Translated, it gives CASSLSRMNTEAFF.

J is TRBJ1-1 and V is TRBV19; tentative D call: TRBD1 (5 bases). Looked up from germline, CDR1 is LNHDA and CDR2 is SQIVND (reference sequence). This CDR3 is built from 16 residues. Deletions cut 3 bases from V and 0 bases from J, with 14 bases between. CDR3 in amino acids: CASSIWAGNMNTEAFF. As DNA, the CDR3 is TGTGCCAGTAGTATTTGGGCAGGGAACATGAACACTGAAGCTTTCTTT.

The J gene is TRBJ2-1, the V gene TRBV7-8; possible D gene TRBD2, 6 bases. Germline V lookup: CDR1 SGHVS, CDR2 FQNEAQ. The V gene lost 4 bases and the J gene lost 10 bases, with 17 bases spanning the gap. The CDR3 runs to 14 residues. This CDR3 reads CASSSGLTDGEQFF. The CDR3 DNA sequence: TGTGCCAGCAGCTCGGGACTGACCGACGGAGAGCAGTTCTTC. Full variable domain (remainder filled in from reference TRBV7-8 and TRBJ2-1): GAGVSQSPRYKVAKRGQDVALRCDPISGHVSLFWYQQALGQGPEFLTYFQNEAQLDKSGLPSDRFFAERPEGSVSTLKIQRTQQEDSAVYLCASSSGLTDGEQFFGPGTRLTVL.

The chain carries TRBV4-1 and TRBJ2-3; maybe TRBD2 (5 bases). Trimming removed 4 bases from V and 0 bases from J, with 8 bases in between. CDR3 length: 14 amino acids. The V gene's germline CDR1 is MGHRA and CDR2 YSYEKL. The CDR3 loop reads CASSPSGSTDTQYF. In nucleotides, the CDR3 is TGCGCCAGCAGCCCGAGCGGTAGCACAGATACGCAGTATTTT.

The chain uses TRBV27 and TRBJ1-6; D uncertain. CDR3 length: 12 amino acids. Trimming shortened V by 5 bases and J by 7 bases, and 6 bases separated the two germline ends. Germline CDR1 is MNHEY and CDR2 is SMNVEV (reference sequence). Here the CDR3 reads CASSGVNSPLHF. CDR3 nucleotides: TGTGCCAGCAGTGGAGTAAATTCACCCCTCCACTTT.

V usage is TRBV6-1 and J usage is TRBJ2-7, with D possibly matching TRBD1 (5 bases). Germline CDR1 is MNHNS and CDR2 is SASEGT. V lost 0 bases and J 4 bases, leaving 13 bases between the germline ends. The CDR3 totals 15 residues. This CDR3 reads CASSEARAGMYEQYF. The CDR3 bases are TGTGCCAGCAGTGAAGCCCGGGCAGGGATGTACGAGCAGTACTTC.

This chain's CDR3 is CASSNRGNGANVLTF. The CDR3 DNA follows: TGTGCCAGCAGTAACAGGGGGAATGGGGCCAACGTCCTGACTTTC. This chain connects TRBV6-1 to TRBJ2-6; TRBD1 agrees at 8 bases. Trimming cost V 5 bases and J 3 bases; bases outside gene matches: 3. In germline, CDR1 is MNHNS, CDR2 SASEGT. The CDR3 has 15 residues.

This chain connects TRBV27 to TRBJ2-7; weak D call: TRBD1 (5 bases). This CDR3 has 16 amino acids. The germline V gene encodes CDR1 MNHEY and CDR2 SMNVEV (reference sequence). Trimming removed 5 bases from V and 2 bases from J, with 19 bases in between. As DNA, the CDR3 is TGTGCCAGCAGTACACCTAGGGGCCTGAGTCCCTACGAGCAGTACTTC. Translating it yields CASSTPRGLSPYEQYF.

This chain links TRBV30 with TRBJ1-5; possibly TRBD1 for D (6 bases). CDR3 length equals 13 residues. Trimming shortened V by 2 bases and J by 4 bases, and 9 bases separated the two germline ends. Looked up from germline, CDR1 is GTSNPN and CDR2 is SVGIG (reference sequence). This chain's CDR3 is CAWSNRENQPQHF. In DNA, the CDR3 is TGTGCCTGGAGTAACAGGGAAAATCAGCCCCAGCATTTT.

The chain employs TRBV5-1 and TRBJ2-5; 7 bases fit TRBD2. The CDR3 extends over 14 amino acids. Trimming cost V 2 bases and J 5 bases; bases outside gene matches: 6. Germline CDR1 reads SGHRS; CDR2 reads YFSETQ. The chain's CDR3 is CASSLAGMGETQYF. CDR3 nucleotide sequence: TGCGCCAGCAGCTTAGCGGGGATGGGGGAGACCCAGTACTTC.

The chain combines TRBV6-1 with TRBJ1-1; D gene ambiguous. Trimming took off 3 bases at V and 7 bases at J, with 9 bases between the two ends. The CDR3 has 12 residues. Germline CDR1 is MNHNS and CDR2 is SASEGT. The CDR3 is CASSDQVYEAFF. CDR3 DNA: TGTGCCAGCAGTGACCAGGTTTATGAAGCTTTCTTT.

The V gene is TRBV5-1, the J gene TRBJ1-4; a possible D gene is TRBD1 (5 bases). CDR3 length: 15 residues. Germline lookup yields CDR1 SGHRS and CDR2 YFSETQ. The V end was cut by 4 bases, the J end by 5 bases, with 15 bases between. The CDR3 protein is CASSPTKGLNEKLFF. CDR3 in DNA: TGCGCCAGCAGCCCTACGAAGGGGCTCAATGAAAAACTGTTTTTT.

This chain uses TRBV21-1 with TRBJ1-1; the D segment call TRBD1 is taken from the table without a DNA check. TRBV21-1 is marked as a pseudogene. The CDR3 runs 12 residues. Here the CDR3 DNA reads TGTGCCAGCATCCCCGACAGGGACGAAGCTTTCTTT. As protein: CASIPDRDEAFF.

The chain joins TRBV5-1 to TRBJ1-6; perhaps TRBD1 as D (5 bases). The CDR3 runs 15 residues. V dropped 2 bases and J dropped 5 bases, with 11 bases sitting between them. Germline-derived CDR1 and CDR2 are SGHRS and YFSETQ. CDR3 DNA: TGCGCCAGCAGCTTACAGACAGCTAATAATTCACCCCTCCACTTT. It encodes CASSLQTANNSPLHF. Using reference TRBV5-1 and TRBJ1-6 for the parts outside the CDR3, the full variable domain is KAGVTQTPRYLIKTRGQQVTLSCSPISGHRSVSWYQQTPGQGLQFLFEYFSETQRNKGNFPGRFSGRQFSNSRSEMNVSTLELGDSALYLCASSLQTANNSPLHFGNGTRLTVT.

The V and J genes are TRBV14 and TRBJ2-2; 7 bases align to TRBD2. J lost 2 bases, V lost 8 bases, and 2 bases had no gene match. Looked up from germline, CDR1 is SGHDN and CDR2 is FVKESK. The CDR3 has 13 amino acids. CDR3 residues: CASGGGNTGELFF. CDR3 sequence (DNA): TGTGCCAGCGGCGGGGGAAACACCGGGGAGCTGTTTTTT.

This chain uses TRBV2 with TRBJ2-7; 11 positions match TRBD1. The ends lost 6 bases at V and 7 bases at J; junction bases unmatched: 5. CDR1 is SNHLY, CDR2 FYNNEI, per germline. The CDR3 totals 13 residues. This chain's CDR3 is CASSGQGAGEQYF. CDR3 sequence (DNA): TGTGCCAGCAGCGGACAGGGGGCGGGTGAGCAGTACTTC.

V usage is TRBV29-1 and J usage is TRBJ2-5; 8 bases fit TRBD2. The CDR3 sequence is 13 residues long. V trimming: 4 bases; J trimming: 9 bases; junction bases outside the gene matches: 10. The germline V gene has CDR1 SQVTM and CDR2 ANQGSEA. CDR3: CSVAILAVRAQYF. As DNA, the CDR3 is TGCAGCGTTGCCATACTAGCGGTTAGGGCCCAGTACTTC.

The rearrangement joins TRBV28 to TRBJ2-5, with 9 bases aligning to TRBD2. Losses at the gene ends were 9 bases for V and 5 bases for J; bases not matched to a gene: 13. The CDR3 spans 15 residues. The V gene's germline CDR1 is MDHEN and CDR2 SYDVKM. The CDR3 protein is CASSNGASGAETQYF. The CDR3, as DNA: TGTGCCAGTTCGAACGGGGCTAGCGGGGCGGAGACCCAGTACTTC. Full variable domain (missing parts from reference TRBV28 and TRBJ2-5): DVKVTQSSRYLVKRTGEKVFLECVQDMDHENMFWYRQDPGLGLRLIYFSYDVKMKEKGDIPEGYSVSREKKERFSLILESASTNQTSMYLCASSNGASGAETQYFGPGTRLLVL.

The chain joins TRBV5-1 to TRBJ2-3; 14 nucleotides match TRBD2. CDR1 and CDR2 from the germline V gene are SGHRS and YFSETQ. Losses at the gene ends were 0 bases for V and 6 bases for J; bases not matched to a gene: 3. This CDR3 spans 16 amino acids. The CDR3 nucleotides are TGCGCCAGCAGCTTGGATGGGACTAGCGGGGGTGATACGCAGTATTTT. Protein product: CASSLDGTSGGDTQYF.

The V call is TRBV13, the J call TRBJ1-5, with TRBD1 as a possible D gene (5 bases). Trimming stripped 7 bases from V and 2 bases from J, with 12 bases between. Looked up from germline, CDR1 is PRHDT and CDR2 is FYEKMQ (reference sequence). CDR3 size: 14 residues. The CDR3 loop is CASTTGLGNQPQHF. In DNA form, the CDR3 reads TGTGCCAGCACCACAGGTTTGGGCAATCAGCCCCAGCATTTT.